The table lists the clone carrying this T cell receptor (beta chain) with a count of one. Its cognate antigen is unknown. The data were taken from a study of cytomegalovirus exposure and HLA in healthy donors. Study conclusions and caveats: Overall, approximately 150 TCR beta chains were annotated as cytomegalovirus-associated.

The PCR employed 60 Vbeta primers together with 13 Jbeta primers. Profiled with immunoSEQ multiplex PCR; TCRdb holds only in-frame clones, not every one. Among 110,000 to 150,000 clones listed, about 80% were seen once. V was cut by 7 bases and J by 5 bases, with 26 bases left in between. The germline V gene encodes CDR1 SGHTA and CDR2 FQGNSA. This CDR3 is built from 17 residues. Material: PBMCs. The source is a man in his forties or fifties in good health and CMV-seronegative. The chain employs TRBV7-2 and TRBJ2-5, with D possibly being TRBD2 (7 bases). The CDR3 DNA sequence: TGTGCCAGCACGCCTCCCGCGAGGGGGGGCCTAATTGAGACCCAGTACTTC. Translation gives CASTPPARGGLIETQYF. The entire variable domain, with the rest obtained from reference TRBV7-2 and TRBJ2-5, is as follows: GAGVSQSPSNKVTEKGKDVELRCDPISGHTALYWYRQSLGQGLEFLIYFQGNSAPDKSGLPSDRFSAERTGGSVSTLTIQRTQQEDSAVYLCASTPPARGGLIETQYFGPGTRLLVL.